A single sample is the source of the 8 T cell receptor beta chains below, sequenced in a study of tumor and adjacent non-tumor tissue in lung cancer. The template was RNA from unsorted bulk tissue. The normal lung tissue was taken more than 3 cm from the tumor edge. The library came from three nested PCR rounds adapted from ARM-PCR protocols. TCRdb re-derived calls from the multiplex PCR reads in MiXCR, one entry per CDR3 protein. In the table there are 100,000 or so distinct CDR3 sequences, 55% to 65% of which are singletons. The sample was distant non-tumor lung tissue. The origin of the receptors is a man between 25 and 39 years old with non-small cell lung cancer.

J is TRBJ2-1 and V is TRBV20-1; D perhaps matches TRBD1 (6 bases). With 6 bases removed from V and 4 bases from J, the gap between germline ends came to 19 bases. CDR3 length: 15 amino acids. The germline gives CDR1 DFQATT, CDR2 SNEGSKA (reference sequence). The CDR3 loop reads CSARPADRPYNEQFF. The CDR3 nucleotides are TGCAGTGCCAGGCCCGCGGACAGACCGTACAATGAGCAGTTCTTC.

This clonotype came up a few times. One base away lies a much larger clone, so this may be a sequencing read error. The chain couples TRBV20-1 to TRBJ2-7, with a weak D call TRBD2 (5 bases). With 7 bases removed from V and 3 bases from J, the gap between germline ends came to 13 bases. The V gene's germline CDR1 is DFQATT and CDR2 SNEGSKA (reference sequence). CDR3 length: 12 residues. As DNA, the CDR3 is TGCAGTGTTAGGCCCGGAGGCTACGAGCAGTACTTC. It specifies CSVRPGGYEQYF.

The chain combines TRBV29-1 with TRBJ1-4; tentative D call: TRBD1 (5 bases). The CDR3 is 12 residues long. V lost 6 bases and J 7 bases, leaving 12 bases between the germline ends. The germline CDR1 and CDR2 sequences are SQVTM and ANQGSEA. The CDR3 DNA reads TGCAGCGTCCATGACGGGGCTGAAAAACTGTTTTTT. This codes for CSVHDGAEKLFF. Complete variable domain (other parts from reference TRBV29-1 and TRBJ1-4): SAVISQKPSRDICQRGTSLTIQCQVDSQVTMMFWYRQQPGQSLTLIATANQGSEATYESGFVIDKFPISRPNLTFSTLTVSNMSPEDSSIYLCSVHDGAEKLFFGSGTQLSVL.

A word on this clonotype: The junction shows a germline mismatch at one end, possibly a read error. The V and J genes are TRBV11-2 and TRBJ2-1; D is possibly TRBD2 (5 bases). This CDR3 has 15 amino acids. The germline CDR1 and CDR2 sequences are SGHAT and FQNNGV. In nucleotides, the CDR3 is TGTGCCAGTAGCTCCCAGCTCGGGGATTACAATGAGCAGTTCTTC. Translation: CASSSQLGDYNEQFF.

This clonotype appeared a single time. One end of the junction is discordant with germline, which a read error may explain. The chain carries TRBV11-1 and TRBJ2-1; 9 bases align to TRBD1. The CDR3 length is 15 residues. CDR1 and CDR2 from the germline V gene are SGHAT and FQDESV (reference sequence). In DNA form, the CDR3 reads TGTGCCGGCAGACTGACAGGGGGCTCCTACAATGAGCAGTTCTTC. This gives the protein CAGRLTGGSYNEQFF.

Many counts were recorded for this clonotype. The chain employs TRBV4-2 and TRBJ2-3, with 8 bases that match TRBD2. With V trimmed by 0 bases and J by 5 bases, 10 bases remained unmatched. CDR3 length: 17 amino acids. CDR1 is LGHNA and CDR2 is YNFKEQ in the germline V gene. The CDR3 DNA follows: TGTGCCAGCAGCCAAGATAAGGCGGGGGGAATGGTAGATACGCAGTATTTT. Its translation: CASSQDKAGGMVDTQYF.

The V call is TRBV4-1, the J call TRBJ2-5; no clear D gene. The CDR3 runs 13 residues. Trimming stripped 6 bases from V and 5 bases from J, with 13 bases between. Germline V CDR1 and CDR2: MGHRA, YSYEKL. CDR3 region: CASSHSRLETQYF. The CDR3 DNA reads TGCGCCAGCAGTCATAGCAGGTTGGAGACCCAGTACTTC.

This clonotype was observed a handful of times. The genes are TRBV7-3 and TRBJ2-1; TRBD2 matches 7 bases. Germline assignment: CDR1 SGHTA and CDR2 FQGTGA. This CDR3 comprises 16 residues. Trimming removed 3 bases from V and 7 bases from J; junction bases left unmatched: 12. In DNA, the CDR3 is TGTGCCAGCAGCTTGGATCCCACCGGGACTACAAATGAGCAGTTCTTC. It codes for CASSLDPTGTTNEQFF.